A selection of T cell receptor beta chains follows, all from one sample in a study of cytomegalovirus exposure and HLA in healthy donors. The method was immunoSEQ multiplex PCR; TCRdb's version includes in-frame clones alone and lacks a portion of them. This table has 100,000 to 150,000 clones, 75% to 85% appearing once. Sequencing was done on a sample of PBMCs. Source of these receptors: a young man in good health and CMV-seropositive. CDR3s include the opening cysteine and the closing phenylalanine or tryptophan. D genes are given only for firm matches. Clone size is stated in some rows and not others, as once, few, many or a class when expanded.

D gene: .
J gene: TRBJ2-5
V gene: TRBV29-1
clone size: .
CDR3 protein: CSARLVQETQYF
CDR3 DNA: TGCAGCGCTCGACTAGTGCAAGAGACCCAGTACTTC

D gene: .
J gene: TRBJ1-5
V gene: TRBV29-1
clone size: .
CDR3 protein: CSVEDRTGSNQPQHF
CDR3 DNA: TGCAGCGTTGAAGATCGGACGGGAAGCAATCAGCCCCAGCATTTT

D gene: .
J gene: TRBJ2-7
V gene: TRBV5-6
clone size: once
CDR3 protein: CASSLVGVLAYEQYF
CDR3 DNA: TGTGCCAGCAGCTTGGTAGGAGTCCTTGCCTACGAGCAGTACTTC

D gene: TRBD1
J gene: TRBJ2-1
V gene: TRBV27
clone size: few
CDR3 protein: CASSLFSFYQGAISYNEQFF
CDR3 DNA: TGTGCCAGCAGTTTATTCTCTTTTTATCAGGGGGCCATCTCCTACAATGAGCAGTTCTTC

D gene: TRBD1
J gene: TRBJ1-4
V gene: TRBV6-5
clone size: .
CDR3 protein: CASSEQGAGEKLFF
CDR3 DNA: TGTGCCAGCAGTGAACAGGGGGCAGGTGAAAAACTGTTTTTT

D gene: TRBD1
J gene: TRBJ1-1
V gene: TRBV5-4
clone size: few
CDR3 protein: CASSLTGATEAFF
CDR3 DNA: TGTGCCAGCAGCTTGACAGGGGCCACTGAAGCTTTCTTT

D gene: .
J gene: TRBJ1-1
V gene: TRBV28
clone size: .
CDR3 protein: CASSLERKKAFF
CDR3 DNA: TGTGCCAGCAGTTTAGAGAGGAAGAAAGCTTTCTTT

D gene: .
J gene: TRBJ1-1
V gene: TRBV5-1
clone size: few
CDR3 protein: CASAEGGAGTEAFF
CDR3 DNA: TGCGCCAGCGCTGAGGGGGGGGCTGGCACTGAAGCTTTCTTT

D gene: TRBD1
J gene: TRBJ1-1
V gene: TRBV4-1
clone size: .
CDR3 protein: CASSLLPGTGNTEAFF
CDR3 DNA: TGCGCCAGCAGCCTCTTACCCGGGACAGGGAACACTGAAGCTTTCTTT

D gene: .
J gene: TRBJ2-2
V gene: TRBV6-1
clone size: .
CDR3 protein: CASTLTRVTGELFF
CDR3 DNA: TGTGCCAGCACCCTGACTAGGGTCACCGGGGAGCTGTTTTTT

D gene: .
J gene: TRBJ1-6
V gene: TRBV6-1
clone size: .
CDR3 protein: CASSGQDNSPLHF
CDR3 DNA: TGTGCCAGCAGTGGGCAGGATAATTCACCCCTCCACTTT

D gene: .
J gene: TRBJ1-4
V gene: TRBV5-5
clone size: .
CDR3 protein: CASSRSGDANEKLFF
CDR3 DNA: TGTGCCAGCAGCCGGAGCGGCGACGCTAATGAAAAACTGTTTTTT

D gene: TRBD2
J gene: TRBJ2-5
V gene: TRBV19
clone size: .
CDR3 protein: CASSRPGGRETQYF
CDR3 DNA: TGTGCCAGTAGTAGACCGGGGGGGCGGGAGACCCAGTACTTC

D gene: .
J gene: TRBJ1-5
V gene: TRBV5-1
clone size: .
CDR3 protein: CASSLEAGDGNQPQHF
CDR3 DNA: TGCGCCAGCAGCTTGGAGGCAGGGGATGGCAATCAGCCCCAGCATTTT

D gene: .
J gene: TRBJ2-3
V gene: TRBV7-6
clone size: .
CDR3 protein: CASSHSRARDTTQYF
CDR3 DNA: TGTGCCAGCAGCCACTCTCGGGCGAGGGATACTACGCAGTATTTT

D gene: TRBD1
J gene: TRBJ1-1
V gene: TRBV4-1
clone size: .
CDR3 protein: CASSHPFRDSQAFF
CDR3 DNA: TGCGCCAGCAGCCACCCCTTCCGGGACAGTCAAGCTTTCTTT

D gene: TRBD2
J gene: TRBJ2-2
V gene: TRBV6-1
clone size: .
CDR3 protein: CASSEAQRGDTGELFF
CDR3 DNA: TGTGCCAGCAGTGAAGCACAGCGGGGGGACACCGGGGAGCTGTTTTTT

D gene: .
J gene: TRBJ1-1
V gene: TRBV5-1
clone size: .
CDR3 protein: CASSLGVFAEAFF
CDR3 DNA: TGCGCCAGCAGCTTAGGGGTGTTCGCTGAAGCTTTCTTT

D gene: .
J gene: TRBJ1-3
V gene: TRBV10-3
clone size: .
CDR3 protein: CASTGSSGNTIYF
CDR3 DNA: TGTGCCTCCACGGGGAGCTCTGGAAACACCATATATTTT

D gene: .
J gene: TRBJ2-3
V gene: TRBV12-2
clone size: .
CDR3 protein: CASRPSGGQPGAPDTQYF
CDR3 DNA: TGTGCAAGTCGCCCCAGCGGGGGACAACCCGGGGCGCCTGATACGCAGTATTTT

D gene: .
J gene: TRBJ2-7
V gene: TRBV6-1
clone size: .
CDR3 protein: CASSELDSPVSGQYF
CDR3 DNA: TGTGCCAGCAGTGAATTGGACTCTCCCGTATCGGGGCAGTACTTC

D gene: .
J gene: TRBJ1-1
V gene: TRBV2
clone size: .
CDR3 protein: CASSVGQMNTEAFF
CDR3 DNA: TGTGCCAGCAGTGTAGGACAGATGAACACTGAAGCTTTCTTT

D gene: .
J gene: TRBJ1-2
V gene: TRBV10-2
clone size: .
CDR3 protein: CASSSDPQRDSIDYGYTF
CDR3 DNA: TGCGCCAGCAGCTCTGATCCCCAGAGAGACAGTATCGACTATGGCTACACCTTC

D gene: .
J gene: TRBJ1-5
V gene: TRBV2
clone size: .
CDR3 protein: CASSDTGTTSNQPQHF
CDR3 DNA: TGTGCCAGCAGTGACACCGGGACAACCAGCAATCAGCCCCAGCATTTT

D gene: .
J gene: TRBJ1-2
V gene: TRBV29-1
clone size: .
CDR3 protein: CSVEPSWGESLYGYTF
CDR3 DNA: TGCAGCGTCGAACCATCTTGGGGGGAATCCCTCTATGGCTACACCTTC

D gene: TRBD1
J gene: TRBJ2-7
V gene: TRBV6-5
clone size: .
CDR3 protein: CASSYKTGGGEQYF
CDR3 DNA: TGTGCCAGCAGTTATAAGACAGGGGGTGGCGAGCAGTACTTC

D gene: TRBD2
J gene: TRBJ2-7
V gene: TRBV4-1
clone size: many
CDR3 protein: CASSWSGAKGNEQYF
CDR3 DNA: TGCGCCAGCTCGTGGAGCGGGGCCAAGGGGAACGAGCAGTACTTC

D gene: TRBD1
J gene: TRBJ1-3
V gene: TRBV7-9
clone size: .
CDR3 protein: CASSLGQGASGNTIYF
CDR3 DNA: TGTGCCAGCAGCTTAGGGCAGGGGGCTTCTGGAAACACCATATATTTT

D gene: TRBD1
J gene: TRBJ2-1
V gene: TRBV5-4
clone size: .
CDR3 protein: CASSLTGTGSQFF
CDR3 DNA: TGTGCCAGCAGCTTGACCGGGACAGGGTCGCAGTTCTTC

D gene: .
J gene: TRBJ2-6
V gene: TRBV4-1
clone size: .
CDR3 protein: CASSPFEDRANVLTF
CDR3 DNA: TGCGCCAGCAGCCCTTTTGAAGACAGAGCCAACGTCCTGACTTTC